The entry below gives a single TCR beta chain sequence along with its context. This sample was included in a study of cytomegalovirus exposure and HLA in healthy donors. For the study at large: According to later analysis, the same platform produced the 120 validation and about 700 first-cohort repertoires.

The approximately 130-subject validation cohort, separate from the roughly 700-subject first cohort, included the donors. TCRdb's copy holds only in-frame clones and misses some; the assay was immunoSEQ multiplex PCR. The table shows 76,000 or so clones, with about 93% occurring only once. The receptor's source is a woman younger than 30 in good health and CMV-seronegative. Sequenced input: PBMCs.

For the CDR3, the DNA is TGTGCCTGGAGTAGGAGGGAGACCCAGTACTTC. Its protein is CAWSRRETQYF. The chain carries TRBV30 and TRBJ2-5, with D possibly matching TRBD2 (5 bases). V gave up 2 bases and J gave up 5 bases, with 6 bases separating them. The germline V gene has CDR1 GTSNPN and CDR2 SVGIG (reference sequence). The CDR3 contains 11 residues.